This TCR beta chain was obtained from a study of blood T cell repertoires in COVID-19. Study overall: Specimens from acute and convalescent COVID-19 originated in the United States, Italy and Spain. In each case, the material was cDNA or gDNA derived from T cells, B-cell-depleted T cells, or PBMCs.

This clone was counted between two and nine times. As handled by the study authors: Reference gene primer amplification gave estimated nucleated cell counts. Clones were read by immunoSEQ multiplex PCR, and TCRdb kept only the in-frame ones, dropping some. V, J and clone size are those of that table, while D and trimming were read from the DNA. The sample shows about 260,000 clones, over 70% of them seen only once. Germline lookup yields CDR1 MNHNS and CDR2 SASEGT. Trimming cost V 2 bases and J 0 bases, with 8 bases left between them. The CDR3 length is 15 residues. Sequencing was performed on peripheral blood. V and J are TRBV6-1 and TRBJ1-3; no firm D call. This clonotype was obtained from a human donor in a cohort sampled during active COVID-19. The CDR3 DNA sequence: TGTGCCAGCAGTGAAAACCTAAACTCTGGAAACACCATATATTTT. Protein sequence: CASSENLNSGNTIYF.